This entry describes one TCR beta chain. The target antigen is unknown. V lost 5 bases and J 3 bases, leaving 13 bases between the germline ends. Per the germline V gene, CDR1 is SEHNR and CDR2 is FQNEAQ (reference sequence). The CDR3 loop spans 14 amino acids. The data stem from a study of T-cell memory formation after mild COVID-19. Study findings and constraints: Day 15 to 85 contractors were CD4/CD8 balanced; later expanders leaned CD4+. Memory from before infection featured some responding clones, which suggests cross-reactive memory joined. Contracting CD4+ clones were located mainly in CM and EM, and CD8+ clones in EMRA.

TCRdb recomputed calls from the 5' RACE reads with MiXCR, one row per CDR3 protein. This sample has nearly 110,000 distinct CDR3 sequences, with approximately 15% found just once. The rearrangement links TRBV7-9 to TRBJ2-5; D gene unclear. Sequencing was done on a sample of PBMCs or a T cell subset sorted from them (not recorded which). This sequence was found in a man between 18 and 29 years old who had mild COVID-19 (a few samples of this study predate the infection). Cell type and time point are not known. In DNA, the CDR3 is TGTGCCAGCAGCCAATCCCACTCGAAAGAGACCCAGTACTTC. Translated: CASSQSHSKETQYF.